Sequencing of this T cell receptor (beta chain) was carried out in a study of blood T cell repertoires in COVID-19. Across the whole study: Sites in the United States, Italy and Spain provided acute and convalescent COVID-19 samples. T cells, B-cell-depleted T cells, or PBMCs provided the cDNA or gDNA that served as material.

This CDR3 spans 11 amino acids. Germline CDR1 reads MNHEY; CDR2 reads SVGAGI. Between the trimmed V and J ends, which lost 4 bases and 2 bases, there was a span of 3 bases. In the original analysis: Nucleated cell counts were estimated from reference gene primer amplification. Method: immunoSEQ multiplex PCR; TCRdb's copy keeps in-frame clones and lacks some. The DNA was the basis for D and trimming; V, J and clone size are from that table. The table includes about 140,000 clones, roughly three quarters detected once. The receptor was isolated from a woman aged 55-75 years with acute or convalescent COVID-19. This sequence joins TRBV6-5 and TRBJ2-7; D not certain. Sequencing was carried out using peripheral blood. CDR3 DNA: TGTGCCAGCAGTTTTACCTACGAGCAGTACTTC. Translating gives CASSFTYEQYF.